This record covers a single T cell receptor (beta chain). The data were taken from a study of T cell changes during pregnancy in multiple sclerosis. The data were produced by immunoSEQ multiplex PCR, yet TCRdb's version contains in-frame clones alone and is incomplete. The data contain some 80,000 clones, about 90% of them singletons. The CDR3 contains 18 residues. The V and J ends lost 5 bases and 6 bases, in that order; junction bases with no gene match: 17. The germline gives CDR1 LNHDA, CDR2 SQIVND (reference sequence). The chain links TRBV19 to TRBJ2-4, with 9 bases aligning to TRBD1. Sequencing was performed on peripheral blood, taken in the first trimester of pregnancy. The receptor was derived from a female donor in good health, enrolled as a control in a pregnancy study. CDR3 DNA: TGTGCCAGTAGTGCGACAGGGGGATCCCCCCCACCTGTAAACATTCAGTACTTC. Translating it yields CASSATGGSPPPVNIQYF.